The sequence of this T cell receptor beta chain was determined in a study of blood T cells in healthy people across ages. Primed by a sample-barcoded 5' primer and a J-beta primer mix, a second PCR proceeded for about 6 to 11 cycles. From the 5' RACE reads, TCRdb called clonotypes with MiXCR, one entry per CDR3 protein. The profile shows some 1.5 million distinct CDR3 sequences, about 28% of them singletons. The length of the CDR3 is 14 residues. The V and J ends lost 6 bases and 8 bases, in that order; junction bases with no gene match: 9. What was sequenced was blood. The sequence was obtained from a woman aged 30 to 39 in good health. The V and J genes are TRBV12-3 or TRBV12-4 and TRBJ2-4; TRBD1 matches at 8 bases. In nucleotides, the CDR3 is TGTGCCAGCAGCCGACAGGGGAACGGGGACATTCAGTACTTC. As protein: CASSRQGNGDIQYF.